The 24 T cell receptor beta chains below all came from one sample that was sequenced in a study. TCRdb fed the RT-PCR reads into MiXCR, producing one record per CDR3 protein. Here the sample spans around 700,000 distinct CDR3 sequences, around 14% being singletons. The specimen was memory CD4+ T cells from blood. The receptor source for this set is a female donor in good health, serving as a healthy control.

This clonotype was detected many times. The CDR3 nucleotides are TGTGCCAGCAGCCAAGAACCAGGGAACCCCTCGGCAGCATATGGCTACACCTTC. As protein: CASSQEPGNPSAAYGYTF. The rearrangement links TRBV3-1 to TRBJ1-2; TRBD1 might be the D (5 bases). Germline loops: CDR1 LGHDT, CDR2 YNNKEL (reference sequence). The CDR3 has 18 amino acids. The V end lost 0 bases, the J end lost 5 bases, and 22 bases lay between the germline ends.

The V gene is TRBV6-1, the J gene TRBJ2-5, with D perhaps TRBD1 (5 bases). The CDR3 is 14 amino acids. The V end lost 5 bases, the J end lost 6 bases, and 16 bases lay between the germline ends. The germline gives CDR1 MNHNS, CDR2 SASEGT. CDR3 region: CASSPQFGAQTQYF. The CDR3 DNA sequence: TGTGCCAGCAGTCCCCAGTTTGGGGCTCAGACCCAGTACTTC.

At least ten counts were recorded for this clonotype. The J gene is TRBJ1-6, the V gene TRBV4-1; D uncertain. This CDR3 contains 13 residues. V was trimmed by 0 bases and J by 10 bases, leaving 7 bases between them. Germline V gene sequence: CDR1 MGHRA, CDR2 YSYEKL. In DNA form, the CDR3 reads TGCGCCAGCAGCCAAGAGGCGGACTCACCCCTCCACTTT. It specifies CASSQEADSPLHF.

This chain joins TRBV28 and TRBJ2-3; 10 bases map to TRBD2. J gave up 3 bases and V 4 bases, and 7 bases lay outside the gene matches. The V gene's germline CDR1 is MDHEN and CDR2 SYDVKM. The CDR3 runs 16 residues. The chain's CDR3 is CASSSPSGSETDTQYF. The CDR3 region has the DNA TGTGCCAGCAGTTCCCCTAGCGGGAGCGAGACAGATACGCAGTATTTT.

This clonotype was counted ten times or more. V is TRBV6-5 and J is TRBJ1-6, with a tentative D call TRBD1 (5 bases). Germline lookup yields CDR1 MNHEY and CDR2 SVGAGI. The CDR3 sequence is 15 residues long. Trimming took 7 bases from V and 4 from J, leaving 14 bases between them. In DNA, the CDR3 is TGTGCCAGCAACGTTGGGGGGGGGTATAATTCACCCCTCCACTTT. It specifies CASNVGGGYNSPLHF.

This clonotype has a handful of counts. This chain uses TRBV6-2 or TRBV6-3 with TRBJ2-3; TRBD1 is a possible D gene (5 bases). V was pared by 6 bases and J by 2 bases, with 12 bases between. The CDR3 covers 14 residues. Germline lookup yields CDR1 MNHEY and CDR2 SVGEGT. CDR3 bases: TGTGCCAGCAGCCCCCTAGGGGTCACAGATACGCAGTATTTT. As protein: CASSPLGVTDTQYF.

This clonotype was counted a few times. The V and J genes are TRBV6-6 and TRBJ1-1; maybe TRBD1 (5 bases). V was clipped by 2 bases and J by 1 base, with 14 bases between them. Germline assignment: CDR1 MNHNY and CDR2 SVGAGI (reference sequence). The CDR3 extends over 16 amino acids. DNA of the CDR3: TGTGCCAGCAGTTACCCCCCTTTTCAGGGGAACACTGAAGCTTTCTTT. Translating gives CASSYPPFQGNTEAFF.

The rearrangement joins TRBV6-2 or TRBV6-3 to TRBJ2-7; no reliable D call. The germline V gene has CDR1 MNHEY and CDR2 SVGEGT. There are 14 residues in the CDR3. V was shortened by 4 bases and J by 1 base, with 11 bases between the two germline ends. The CDR3 region is CASSLDAVSYEQYF. Here the CDR3 DNA reads TGTGCCAGCAGTTTGGACGCGGTGTCCTACGAGCAGTACTTC.

In its sample, this clonotype was seen a few times. The rearrangement uses TRBV25-1 and TRBJ2-5; 9 bases fit TRBD2. This CDR3 spans 17 amino acids. CDR1 and CDR2 from the germline V gene are MGHDK and SYGVNS. V shed 3 bases and J 2 bases; nucleotides not matched to a gene: 10. The CDR3 here is CASSDLLTSGLQETQYF. CDR3 nucleotide sequence: TGTGCCAGCAGTGATCTTCTGACTAGCGGACTTCAAGAGACCCAGTACTTC.

The chain carries TRBV5-1 and TRBJ2-5, with 13 positions matching TRBD2. Trimming cost V 0 bases and J 5 bases; bases outside gene matches: 7. CDR3 size: 17 residues. Looked up from germline, CDR1 is SGHRS and CDR2 is YFSETQ. The CDR3: CASSLGLAGGLEETQYF. In nucleotides, the CDR3 is TGCGCCAGCAGCTTGGGACTAGCGGGAGGCCTCGAGGAGACCCAGTACTTC.

This clonotype has at least ten counts. J is TRBJ2-1 and V is TRBV7-2; TRBD2 matches at 10 bases. The CDR3 runs to 15 residues. V trimming: 5 bases; J trimming: 7 bases; junction bases outside the gene matches: 8. Germline lookup yields CDR1 SGHTA and CDR2 FQGNSA. The CDR3 nucleotides are TGTGCCAGCAGCCGCCTAGCGGGGGCTCAGAATGAGCAGTTCTTC. This translates into CASSRLAGAQNEQFF.

This clonotype showed up many times. V is TRBV7-2 and J is TRBJ1-1; D remains unclear. The CDR3 length is 15 residues. V was shortened by 7 bases and J by 3 bases, with 18 bases between the two germline ends. In germline, CDR1 is SGHTA, CDR2 FQGNSA. CDR3 in DNA: TGTGCCAGCACCCTCCTGAGAATGCAAGACACTGAAGCTTTCTTT. It codes for CASTLLRMQDTEAFF.

A few counts support this clonotype. This rearrangement joins TRBV10-3 to TRBJ2-7, with 9 bases aligning to TRBD2. The V gene's germline CDR1 is ENHRY and CDR2 SYGVKD. The CDR3 consists of 20 residues. Losses at the gene ends were 5 bases for V and 1 base for J; bases not matched to a gene: 21. CDR3 nucleotide sequence: TGTGCCATCAGTCCAGGTGGGGTGGCTAGCGGGATTCAGTCATCCTACGAGCAGTACTTC. As protein: CAISPGGVASGIQSSYEQYF.

There are a few counts of this clonotype. The rearrangement uses TRBV27 and TRBJ1-1, with a possible D match to TRBD1 (6 bases). The CDR3 extends over 14 amino acids. V lost 5 bases and J 11 bases, leaving 21 bases between the germline ends. The germline CDR1 and CDR2 sequences are MNHEY and SMNVEV (reference sequence). The CDR3 DNA sequence: TGTGCCAGCAGTCCCCGGGACGTTAACCAGGGGGCTTTCTTT. It encodes CASSPRDVNQGAFF.

The chain uses TRBV14 and TRBJ2-5; D is ambiguous. The CDR3 is made up of 16 amino acids. CDR1 SGHDN and CDR2 FVKESK come from the germline V gene. V was pared by 1 base and J by 1 base, with 13 bases between. The CDR3 reads CASSQGLGNIQETQYF. In nucleotides, the CDR3 is TGTGCCAGCAGCCAAGGGCTAGGTAACATCCAAGAGACCCAGTACTTC.

This clonotype was found a few times. The CDR3 nucleotides read TGCAGTGCTAGAGTTCGGGGGGTGAGCCAGCCCCAGCATTTT. This translates into CSARVRGVSQPQHF. The chain joins TRBV20-1 to TRBJ1-5; D is possibly TRBD1 (5 bases). Trimming left V 1 base short and J 7 bases short, with 14 bases between. Looked up from germline, CDR1 is DFQATT and CDR2 is SNEGSKA (reference sequence). The CDR3 extends over 14 amino acids.

This clonotype was counted ten times or more. The gene calls are TRBV10-3 and TRBJ1-2; D may be TRBD1 (5 bases). Germline V gene sequence: CDR1 ENHRY, CDR2 SYGVKD. The CDR3 consists of 13 residues. V was cut by 4 bases and J by 7 bases, with 13 bases left in between. The CDR3 DNA reads as TGTGCCATCAGTGGGGGACCTGGTGTTGGCTACACCTTC. Translation gives CAISGGPGVGYTF.

This sequence joins TRBV6-6 and TRBJ1-6; 9 nucleotides align to TRBD1. Looked up from germline, CDR1 is MNHNY and CDR2 is SVGAGI (reference sequence). J was trimmed by 10 bases and V by 4 bases; bases with no gene match: 8. This CDR3 comprises 15 residues. The CDR3 DNA sequence: TGTGCCAGCAGTTTTCCGGGACAGGGTGGGTCACCCCTCCACTTT. Its translation is CASSFPGQGGSPLHF.

J is TRBJ2-2 and V is TRBV15; D unresolved. The CDR3 contains 16 residues. Germline-derived CDR1 and CDR2 are LNHNV and YYDKDF (reference sequence). Trimming removed 0 bases at V and 6 bases at J, with 14 bases between. The CDR3 DNA reads as TGTGCCACCAGCAGAGATCTGGGGTCCTCAGCCGGGGAGCTGTTTTTT. As protein: CATSRDLGSSAGELFF.

This clonotype was counted once. The chain joins TRBV11-2 to TRBJ1-4; D gene ambiguous. The CDR3 contains 12 residues. V shed 5 bases and J shed 8 bases, with 9 bases lying between them. Germline assignment: CDR1 SGHAT and CDR2 FQNNGV. The DNA for the CDR3 is TGTGCCAGCAGCCCCGTCCAGGAAAAACTGTTTTTT. Residues: CASSPVQEKLFF.

This clonotype was counted many times. CDR3 in amino acids: CATSRVLGYNEQFF. CDR3 nucleotide sequence: TGTGCCACCAGCAGAGTATTGGGCTACAATGAGCAGTTCTTC. The chain couples TRBV15 to TRBJ2-1, with no clear D. This CDR3 contains 14 residues. CDR1 is LNHNV, CDR2 YYDKDF, per germline (reference sequence). The V end lost 1 base, the J end lost 3 bases, and 7 bases lay between the germline ends.

This clonotype came up many times. CDR3 coding DNA: TGCGCCAGCAGCCAAGTTGGGACTAGAAGCGGGGAGCTGTTTTTT. Translating gives CASSQVGTRSGELFF. The chain employs TRBV4-1 and TRBJ2-2, with 8 bases matching TRBD2. This CDR3 comprises 15 residues. Trimming removed 1 base from V and 7 bases from J; junction bases left unmatched: 5. Germline values: CDR1 MGHRA, CDR2 YSYEKL.

This clonotype was detected ten times or more. The chain joins TRBV20-1 to TRBJ2-7; 9 nucleotides match TRBD1. Germline-derived CDR1 and CDR2 are DFQATT and SNEGSKA (reference sequence). The CDR3 has 13 amino acids. J gave up 4 bases and V 3 bases, and 4 bases lay outside the gene matches. The CDR3 loop reads CSASRTGAYEQYF. The CDR3 bases are TGCAGTGCTAGTCGGACAGGGGCTTACGAGCAGTACTTC.

This chain uses TRBV2 with TRBJ2-7; 8 positions match TRBD1. This CDR3 is built from 14 residues. Looked up from germline, CDR1 is SNHLY and CDR2 is FYNNEI. V dropped 5 bases and J dropped 0; count of bases not matched to a gene: 3. This CDR3 is CASSQDRDSYEQYF. For the CDR3, the DNA is TGTGCCAGCAGTCAGGACAGGGACTCCTACGAGCAGTACTTC.